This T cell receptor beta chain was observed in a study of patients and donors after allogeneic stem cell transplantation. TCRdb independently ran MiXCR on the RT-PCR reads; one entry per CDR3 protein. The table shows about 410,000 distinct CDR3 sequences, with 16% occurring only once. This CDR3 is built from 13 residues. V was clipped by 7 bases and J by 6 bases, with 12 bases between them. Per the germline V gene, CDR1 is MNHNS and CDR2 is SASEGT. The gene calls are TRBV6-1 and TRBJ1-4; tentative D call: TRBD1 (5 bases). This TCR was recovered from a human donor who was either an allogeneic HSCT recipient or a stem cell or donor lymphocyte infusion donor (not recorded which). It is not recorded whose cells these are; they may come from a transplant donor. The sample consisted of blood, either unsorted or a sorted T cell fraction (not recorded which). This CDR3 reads CASKTQGYEKLFF. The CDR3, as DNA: TGTGCCAGCAAAACCCAGGGATATGAAAAACTGTTTTTT.